This T cell receptor beta chain was obtained from a study of blood T cell repertoires in COVID-19. Overall study: The study drew acute and convalescent COVID-19 samples from the United States, Italy and Spain. T cells, B-cell-depleted T cells, or PBMCs supplied cDNA or gDNA.

J was trimmed by 1 base and V by 3 bases; bases with no gene match: 2. This CDR3 has 14 residues. Germline V CDR1 and CDR2: SGHRS, YFSETQ. Original methodology: Scientists estimated how many nucleated cells there were by amplifying reference gene primers. Only in-frame clones appear in the TCRdb table, and some are missing; sequencing was by immunoSEQ multiplex PCR. The V and J calls and clone size were taken over from that table, and D and trimming were inferred from the DNA. The sample lists around 150,000 clones, approximately 78% seen once, with about 10% in the top ten. V usage is TRBV5-1 and J usage is TRBJ2-5; 8 nucleotides align to TRBD2. This TCR was recovered from a man aged 55 to 70 who had recovered from COVID-19. Sequencing used peripheral blood. In DNA form, the CDR3 reads TGCGCCAGCAGCTCGGGGGGGATCCAAGAGACCCAGTACTTC. It translates to CASSSGGIQETQYF.